This is a list of T cell receptor beta chains from one sample in a study of T cell changes during pregnancy in multiple sclerosis. Produced via immunoSEQ multiplex PCR; TCRdb's table is partial and in-frame only. This sample has 40,000 to 60,000 clones, with approximately 90% found just once. Sequenced here: CD8+ T cells from peripheral blood mononuclear cells, sampled after pregnancy. The origin of the receptors is a female donor with multiple sclerosis, enrolled in a pregnancy study. The CDR3 runs from the conserved cysteine through the conserved F or W. A D gene is named only where the DNA matches it firmly. The size of a clone is reported for some rows only, either as once, few or many, or as a class for expanded clones.

J: TRBJ2-2; size: .; D: .; V: TRBV7-3; CDR3: CASSLAPGLELAGELFF; DNA: TGTGCCAGCAGCTTAGCTCCAGGGCTTGAGTTGGCCGGGGAGCTGTTTTTT
J: TRBJ1-6; size: .; D: .; V: TRBV5-4; CDR3: CASSLMFERQNSPLHF; DNA: TGTGCCAGCAGCTTGATGTTCGAAAGACAGAATTCACCCCTCCACTTT
J: TRBJ2-7; size: .; D: .; V: TRBV10-1; CDR3: CASSELGDEQYF; DNA: TGCGCCAGCAGTGAGTTGGGAGACGAGCAGTACTTC
J: TRBJ2-1; size: .; D: .; V: TRBV7-2; CDR3: CATRRGDEQFF; DNA: TGTGCCACCAGGCGGGGCGATGAGCAGTTCTTC
J: TRBJ2-3; size: .; D: TRBD2; V: TRBV11-2; CDR3: CASSLSSGLAVTDTQYF; DNA: TGTGCCAGCAGCTTAAGTTCGGGGCTAGCGGTCACAGATACGCAGTATTTT
J: TRBJ2-1; size: once; D: TRBD2; V: TRBV30; CDR3: CAWTGWEGGANEQFF; DNA: TGTGCCTGGACGGGTTGGGAGGGCGGGGCAAATGAGCAGTTCTTC
J: TRBJ1-5; size: .; D: TRBD1; V: TRBV19; CDR3: CASGLDRVAQPQHF; DNA: TGTGCCAGCGGACTGGACAGGGTTGCTCAGCCCCAGCATTTT
J: TRBJ2-1; size: .; D: .; V: TRBV9; CDR3: CASSWTNNEQFF; DNA: TGTGCCAGCAGTTGGACTAACAATGAGCAGTTCTTC
J: TRBJ2-7; size: .; D: .; V: TRBV5-5; CDR3: CASSLFSGEQYF; DNA: TGTGCCAGCAGCTTATTTTCCGGCGAGCAGTACTTC
J: TRBJ1-1; size: .; D: TRBD1; V: TRBV11-2; CDR3: CASSWDRDVAFF; DNA: TGTGCCAGCAGCTGGGACAGGGATGTAGCTTTCTTT
J: TRBJ2-7; size: .; D: .; V: TRBV11-2; CDR3: CASSFDQGQYF; DNA: TGTGCCAGCAGCTTCGATCAGGGCCAGTACTTC
J: TRBJ2-7; size: .; D: .; V: TRBV9; CDR3: CASSVAGTSYEQYF; DNA: TGTGCCAGCAGCGTAGCCGGGACAAGCTACGAGCAGTACTTC
J: TRBJ2-3; size: once; D: TRBD2; V: TRBV13; CDR3: CASSLAGGGTDTQYF; DNA: TGTGCCAGCAGCTTAGCCGGGGGGGGTACAGATACGCAGTATTTT
J: TRBJ2-6; size: .; D: .; V: TRBV19; CDR3: CASSTPMRRGANVLTF; DNA: TGTGCCAGTAGTACCCCCATGAGGAGAGGGGCCAACGTCCTGACTTTC
J: TRBJ2-1; size: .; D: .; V: TRBV10-3; CDR3: CAISEGGSSYNEQFF; DNA: TGTGCCATCAGTGAAGGCGGTAGCTCCTACAATGAGCAGTTCTTC
J: TRBJ2-3; size: .; D: .; V: TRBV19; CDR3: CASTSTDTQYF; DNA: TGTGCCAGTACTAGCACAGATACGCAGTATTTT
J: TRBJ2-1; size: .; D: .; V: TRBV7-6; CDR3: CASSSQKTGPNEQFF; DNA: TGTGCCAGCAGCTCCCAAAAAACCGGTCCCAATGAGCAGTTCTTC
J: TRBJ1-1; size: .; D: .; V: TRBV4-2; CDR3: CASSQAAGITNTEAFF; DNA: TGTGCCAGCAGCCAGGCAGCGGGAATAACGAACACTGAAGCTTTCTTT
J: TRBJ2-7; size: .; D: TRBD1; V: TRBV10-3; CDR3: CAIGPGQGKSYEQYF; DNA: TGTGCCATCGGCCCGGGACAGGGGAAGTCCTACGAGCAGTACTTC
J: TRBJ1-6; size: .; D: .; V: TRBV11-3; CDR3: CASSPQASARRSYNSPLHF; DNA: TGTGCCAGCAGCCCCCAAGCTTCGGCCAGGCGCTCCTATAATTCACCCCTCCACTTT
J: TRBJ1-3; size: .; D: .; V: TRBV4-2; CDR3: CASSQADSSGNTIYF; DNA: TGTGCCAGCAGCCAGGCGGACAGCTCTGGAAACACCATATATTTT
J: TRBJ2-5; size: .; D: TRBD2; V: TRBV7-3; CDR3: CASSPVGGGPEETQYF; DNA: TGTGCCAGCAGCCCGGTGGGCGGGGGGCCGGAAGAGACCCAGTACTTC
J: TRBJ2-2; size: .; D: TRBD2; V: TRBV11-2; CDR3: CASRGEGTGELFF; DNA: TGTGCCAGCAGGGGGGAGGGCACCGGGGAGCTGTTTTTT
J: TRBJ2-3; size: .; D: .; V: TRBV7-9; CDR3: CASRTVHTQYF; DNA: TGTGCCAGCAGGACTGTTCATACGCAGTATTTT
J: TRBJ1-6; size: .; D: .; V: TRBV7-8; CDR3: CASSSDSPLHF; DNA: TGTGCCAGCAGCTCGGATTCACCCCTCCACTTT
J: TRBJ1-1; size: .; D: .; V: TRBV29-1; CDR3: CSVEGGEAFF; DNA: TGCAGCGTTGAAGGGGGCGAAGCTTTCTTT
J: TRBJ1-4; size: .; D: .; V: TRBV7-9; CDR3: CASSFWLEGAATNEKLFF; DNA: TGTGCCAGCAGCTTTTGGTTGGAGGGCGCAGCAACTAATGAAAAACTGTTTTTT
J: TRBJ2-1; size: .; D: TRBD2; V: TRBV7-9; CDR3: CASSLPRTSGNEQFF; DNA: TGTGCCAGCAGTTTACCCCGGACTAGCGGGAATGAGCAGTTCTTC
J: TRBJ1-1; size: .; D: TRBD1; V: TRBV29-1; CDR3: CSVVGTVQLNTEAFF; DNA: TGCAGCGTTGTGGGGACAGTTCAATTGAACACTGAAGCTTTCTTT
J: TRBJ2-1; size: .; D: .; V: TRBV7-6; CDR3: CASSPPGQNEQFF; DNA: TGTGCCAGCAGCCCCCCTGGCCAAAATGAGCAGTTCTTC
J: TRBJ1-2; size: .; D: .; V: TRBV9; CDR3: CASSVASHYGYTF; DNA: TGTGCCAGCAGCGTAGCTTCCCACTATGGCTACACCTTC
J: TRBJ1-1; size: .; D: .; V: TRBV11-2; CDR3: CASSVTPGSTEAFF; DNA: TGTGCCAGCAGCGTCACCCCCGGTTCCACTGAAGCTTTCTTT
J: TRBJ1-6; size: few; D: .; V: TRBV4-1; CDR3: CASSQGQNSPLHF; DNA: TGCGCCAGCAGCCAAGGTCAGAATTCACCCCTCCACTTT
J: TRBJ2-7; size: .; D: TRBD2; V: TRBV27; CDR3: CASSLVRGERGGYEQYF; DNA: TGTGCCAGCAGTTTAGTCCGGGGGGAGCGGGGGGGGTACGAGCAGTACTTC
J: TRBJ1-2; size: once; D: .; V: TRBV10-2; CDR3: CASSEGLANYGYTF; DNA: TGCGCCAGCAGCGAGGGCCTAGCTAACTATGGCTACACCTTC
J: TRBJ2-5; size: .; D: TRBD2; V: TRBV15; CDR3: CATSRDFTSGGNAQETQYF; DNA: TGTGCCACCAGCAGAGATTTCACTAGCGGGGGGAACGCTCAAGAGACCCAGTACTTC
J: TRBJ1-5; size: once; D: .; V: TRBV4-1; CDR3: CASSQGEGTSQPQHF; DNA: TGCGCCAGCAGCCAAGGTGAGGGTACAAGTCAGCCCCAGCATTTT
J: TRBJ1-5; size: .; D: TRBD1; V: TRBV9; CDR3: CASSVDGTGDQPQHF; DNA: TGTGCCAGCAGCGTAGATGGGACAGGGGATCAGCCCCAGCATTTT
J: TRBJ1-4; size: .; D: .; V: TRBV4-1; CDR3: CASSQGREKLFF; DNA: TGCGCCAGCAGCCAAGGGAGAGAAAAACTGTTTTTT
J: TRBJ2-1; size: .; D: TRBD2; V: TRBV9; CDR3: CASSSTSGQTYNEQFF; DNA: TGTGCCAGCAGCTCAACTAGCGGGCAGACCTACAATGAGCAGTTCTTC
J: TRBJ1-1; size: .; D: .; V: TRBV14; CDR3: CASSAQENTEAFF; DNA: TGTGCCAGCAGCGCCCAGGAGAACACTGAAGCTTTCTTT
J: TRBJ2-7; size: .; D: .; V: TRBV6-1; CDR3: CASSDQAVSSYEQYF; DNA: TGTGCCAGCAGTGATCAGGCAGTTAGCTCCTACGAGCAGTACTTC
J: TRBJ2-1; size: .; D: .; V: TRBV7-3; CDR3: CASREGYNEQFF; DNA: TGTGCCAGCAGGGAGGGGTACAATGAGCAGTTCTTC
J: TRBJ2-1; size: .; D: .; V: TRBV4-2; CDR3: CASSQENGGPYNEQFF; DNA: TGTGCCAGCAGCCAAGAGAACGGGGGGCCCTACAATGAGCAGTTCTTC
J: TRBJ2-2; size: .; D: .; V: TRBV7-6; CDR3: CASSFRVQPGELFF; DNA: TGTGCCAGCAGCTTCAGGGTTCAACCCGGGGAGCTGTTTTTT
J: TRBJ1-2; size: .; D: .; V: TRBV9; CDR3: CASSVVSGDGYTF; DNA: TGTGCCAGCAGCGTAGTATCGGGGGATGGCTACACCTTC